This T cell receptor (beta chain) was captured by sequencing in a study of OX40 agonist ivuxolimab in advanced cancers. For context, the study as a whole: Ivuxolimab was a fully human IgG2 agonistic monoclonal antibody targeting the costimulatory receptor OX40 (CD134). Intravenous ivuxolimab was administered to patients every 2 weeks at six dose levels: 0.01, 0.1, 0.3, 1.5, 3 and 10 mg/kg. Of the roughly 51 patients in dose escalation, approximately 20 had hepatocellular carcinoma, some 15 had melanoma, 9 had renal cell carcinoma and 9 had head and neck cancer. A male proportion of nearly 85% and a mean age of around 60 years, ranging from about 20 to 85, were recorded for the dose-escalation cohort. Patients were allowed to have had prior anti-PD-1, anti-PD-L1 or anti-CTLA-4 therapy, and more than 30% of the dose-escalation patients had previously received checkpoint inhibitors. Three dose-escalation patients achieved partial responses, one with hepatocellular carcinoma and two with cutaneous melanoma. Peripheral TCRbeta sequencing was intended to test whether TCR sequence diversity was altered and clonal T-cell expansion was caused by ivuxolimab. The paper reports the monotherapy dose-escalation portion (N = 52 patients) of the phase I ivuxolimab trial. The paper's findings and limits, for the study overall: At doses from 0.1 to 3.0 mg/kg, clonal expansion was seen in both CD4+ and CD8+ blood T cells between baseline and week 6. Low levels of normalized T-cell clonal expansion were also seen in some nonresponding patients. On average, CD8+ T cells showed more expanded clones than CD4+ T cells after ivuxolimab. Which antigens the clonally expanded peripheral T cells were specific for was not determined. In the 0.1-3.0 mg/kg groups, partial responders were among the patients with the lowest normalized peripheral clonal expansion, particularly in CD8+ T cells.

In this sample, this clone turned up once. It lacks a known antigen. No base qualities exist here, and no much larger clone lies one base off it. To sequence the TCRbeta CDR3 region, genomic DNA was isolated from the sorted cells. The immunoSEQ Assay was used for sequencing of TCRbeta CDR3 regions. TCRdb provides this immuneACCESS table in a form limited to in-frame rearrangements. Some clones are lacking; in checked studies, under half of them reflect an unresolved V gene, and why the rest are absent is not known. Within this sample are around 40,000 clones, with around 85% of them counted one time only. The ten biggest clones cover 0.3% to 0.4% of the sample. The germline V gene (reference sequence) specifies LNHDA as CDR1 and SQIVND as CDR2. V is trimmed back by 5 bases and J by 10 bases, and the junction contains 6 bases that no gene match accounts for. From the cysteine through the phenylalanine, the CDR3 covers 14 amino acids. Only the CDR3 DNA stays, 42 bases, in frame from base 1.

The trial excluded patients who had a history of autoimmune disease or were on systemic immunosuppression. Peripheral blood for TCR sequencing was collected from all dose cohorts at baseline, on cycle 4 day 1, and on cycle 7 day 1. The samples were drawn from a first-in-human, open-label, multicenter phase I dose-escalation trial of ivuxolimab. Adults with locally advanced or metastatic melanoma, renal cell carcinoma, hepatocellular carcinoma or head and neck squamous cell carcinoma were enrolled in the trial. Before TCR sequencing, CD4+ T cells and CD8+ T cells were sorted from peripheral blood as separate populations.

The TCR sequence derives from an adult with an advanced solid tumor such as melanoma, head and neck, liver or kidney cancer. Sequences were derived from CD4+ or CD8+ T cells sorted from blood, sampled in a trial of the OX40 agonist ivuxolimab. The rearrangement combines TRBV19 with TRBJ2-1; 12 bases in the junction line up with TRBD1. The bases read TGTGCCAGTAGTTCGGGACAGGGGGCTCGGGAGCAGTTCTTC. The encoded protein is CASSSGQGAREQFF.